The 3 T cell receptor beta chains below all came from one sample that was sequenced in a study of vaccination effects on CD4 cells after COVID-19. Antigens for these TCRs are unknown. Using immunoSEQ multiplex PCR, the repertoire was profiled, and TCRdb retains in-frame clones only, with some absent. The sample includes tens of thousands of clones, more than 75% of them seen just once. Sequencing in the ViraFEST assay came after antigen-specific CD4+ T cells had been expanded with viral peptide pools, which were used to stimulate PBMC. Isolating CD4+ T cells followed approximately nine days of culture. PCR showed that the person got SARS-CoV-2 infection at some point between March and December 2020. The specimen was CD4+ T cells from PBMCs cultured with HIV peptides, collected before COVID-19 vaccination. Subset in this sample: HIV-1 Nef peptide pool negative control/reference culture. These receptors all come from a human donor who had a prior SARS-CoV-2 infection.

DNA for the CDR3: TGTGCCAGCACCACGGGACGGAACTATGGCTACACCTTC. Its translation: CASTTGRNYGYTF. The rearrangement joins TRBV6-5 to TRBJ1-2, with a possible D match to TRBD1 (5 bases). The germline CDR1 and CDR2 sequences are MNHEY and SVGAGI. This CDR3 is 13 amino acids long. V gave up 7 bases and J gave up 2 bases, with 11 bases separating them.

This clone occurred a few times. The chain recombines TRBV2 with TRBJ1-1; TRBD1 matches at 11 bases. The ends lost 5 bases at V and 4 bases at J; junction bases unmatched: 3. Germline-derived CDR1 and CDR2 are SNHLY and FYNNEI. The CDR3 is 14 amino acids. The CDR3 spells CASSPGTGGTEAFF. CDR3 DNA sequence: TGTGCCAGCAGTCCCGGGACAGGGGGCACTGAAGCTTTCTTT.

The V and J genes are TRBV13 and TRBJ2-7; tentatively, D is TRBD2 (5 bases). The CDR3 length is 13 residues. V was trimmed by 1 base and J by 7 bases, leaving 11 bases between them. The V gene's germline CDR1 is PRHDT and CDR2 FYEKMQ (reference sequence). The DNA for the CDR3 is TGTGCCAGCAGCTTAGTCCCCACGGGAGAGCAGTACTTC. This sequence encodes CASSLVPTGEQYF.